These T cell receptor beta chains were read from a single sample in a study of T cell clones after liver transplantation. Assay used: immunoSEQ multiplex PCR; TCRdb lists only in-frame clones, some missing. The data hold roughly 20,000 clones, with roughly 92% observed a single time. The sequencing here drew on CD8+ T cells from blood, taken less than 28 months after liver transplant. All receptors come from a human patient who received a liver transplant. Some of the T cells may derive from the graft donor. Each CDR3 is given with its conserved first and last residue. The D gene is left open where the match is weak. Clone size is shown for a subset of rows, as once, few, many or a class of expanded clone.

15	.	TRBJ2-1	TRBV19	TRBD2	CASSMASGAYNEQFF	TGTGCCAGTAGTATGGCTAGCGGGGCCTACAATGAGCAGTTCTTC
11	.	TRBJ2-7	TRBV29-1	.	CSVFALEEQYF	TGCAGCGTGTTTGCTTTGGAGGAGCAGTACTTC
13	medium-sized	TRBJ1-1	TRBV29-1	.	CSVEGGRKYEAFF	TGCAGCGTTGAAGGGGGGCGGAAGTATGAAGCTTTCTTT
16	.	TRBJ2-1	TRBV27	TRBD1	CASSPGQEVSYNEQFF	TGTGCCAGCAGTCCCGGACAGGAGGTCTCCTACAATGAGCAGTTCTTC
17	.	TRBJ2-3	TRBV7-6	TRBD2	CASSSPRGGPSTDTQYF	TGTGCCAGCAGTTCCCCCCGGGGGGGCCCTAGCACAGATACGCAGTATTTT
16	.	TRBJ2-2	TRBV5-1	TRBD1	CASSLAQGATTGELFF	TGCGCCAGCAGCTTGGCCCAGGGGGCCACCACCGGGGAGCTGTTTTTT
15	.	TRBJ2-7	TRBV10-3	TRBD2	CAISDLAGDSYEQYF	TGTGCCATCAGTGACCTAGCGGGAGACTCCTACGAGCAGTACTTC
14	.	TRBJ2-7	TRBV18	TRBD1	CASSPRGQNYEQYF	TGTGCCAGCTCACCAAGGGGACAGAACTACGAGCAGTACTTC
15	.	TRBJ2-5	TRBV27	.	CASSLSSRAQETQYF	TGTGCCAGCAGTTTATCGTCTAGGGCCCAAGAGACCCAGTACTTC
15	.	TRBJ1-5	TRBV30	.	CAWALGELGNQPQHF	TGTGCCTGGGCCCTCGGGGAGTTGGGCAATCAGCCCCAGCATTTT
14	.	TRBJ2-7	TRBV4-1	.	CASSQDRVSYEQYF	TGCGCCAGCAGCCAAGACAGGGTCTCCTACGAGCAGTACTTC
16	.	TRBJ2-5	TRBV9	TRBD2	CASSVGLAGGRETQYF	TGTGCCAGCAGCGTAGGACTAGCGGGAGGGCGGGAGACCCAGTACTTC
14	.	TRBJ2-7	TRBV28	.	CASSFWVASYEQYF	TGTGCCAGCAGTTTCTGGGTTGCGTCCTACGAGCAGTACTTC
16	.	TRBJ2-3	TRBV9	.	CASSAVDSSSTDTQYF	TGTGCCAGCAGCGCCGTTGACAGTTCTAGCACAGATACGCAGTATTTT
15	.	TRBJ2-5	TRBV5-1	TRBD1	CASSLADRGRETQYF	TGCGCCAGCAGCTTGGCGGACAGGGGTAGGGAGACCCAGTACTTC
15	.	TRBJ1-3	TRBV19	.	CASSIDGTTGNTIYF	TGTGCCAGTAGTATCGACGGGACAACTGGAAACACCATATATTTT
15	.	TRBJ1-4	TRBV9	.	CASSADGGINEKLFF	TGTGCCAGCAGTGCAGACGGGGGGATTAATGAAAAACTGTTTTTT
18	once	TRBJ2-1	TRBV11-1	TRBD1	CASSGPGTGQGAWNEQFF	TGTGCCAGCAGCGGACCTGGCACGGGACAGGGGGCATGGAATGAGCAGTTCTTC
14	.	TRBJ2-5	TRBV7-9	.	CASSSPGNGETQYF	TGTGCCAGCAGCTCCCCGGGAAATGGAGAGACCCAGTACTTC
13	.	TRBJ1-2	TRBV10-2	.	CASSELGALGYTF	TGCGCCAGCAGTGAGCTGGGGGCGCTTGGCTACACCTTC
14	.	TRBJ2-3	TRBV28	.	CASSFTPPPDTQYF	TGTGCCAGCAGTTTTACCCCCCCGCCAGATACGCAGTATTTT
12	.	TRBJ1-2	TRBV4-1	.	CASSEREDGYTF	TGCGCCAGCAGCGAACGGGAAGATGGCTACACCTTC
15	once	TRBJ2-7	TRBV18	.	CASSPEGGSGYEQYF	TGTGCCAGCTCACCGGAGGGGGGGAGTGGCTACGAGCAGTACTTC
15	once	TRBJ2-7	TRBV5-6	.	CASSLRRRAEREQYF	TGTGCCAGCAGCTTGCGGCGGAGGGCCGAAAGGGAGCAGTACTTC
17	.	TRBJ2-1	TRBV9	TRBD2	CASSGSAGGPSYNEQFF	TGTGCCAGCAGCGGATCAGCGGGAGGGCCCTCCTACAATGAGCAGTTCTTC